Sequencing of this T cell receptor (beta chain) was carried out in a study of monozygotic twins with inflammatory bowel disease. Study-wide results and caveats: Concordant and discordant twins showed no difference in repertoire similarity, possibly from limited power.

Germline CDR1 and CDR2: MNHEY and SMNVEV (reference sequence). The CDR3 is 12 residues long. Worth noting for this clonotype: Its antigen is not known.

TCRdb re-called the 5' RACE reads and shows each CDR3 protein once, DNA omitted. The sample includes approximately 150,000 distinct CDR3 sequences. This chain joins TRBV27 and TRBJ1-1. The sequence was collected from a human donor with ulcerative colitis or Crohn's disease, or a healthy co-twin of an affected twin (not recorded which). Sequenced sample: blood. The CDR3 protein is CASSRGSTEAFF.